One and the same sample provided the 16 T cell receptor beta chains below, sequenced in a study of CD8 T cells in ankylosing spondylitis (dated by TCRdb to 2016 to 2017). Library preparation employed 5' RACE. The run used an Illumina HiSeq 2500. The public reads were reprocessed in TCRdb via fastp at Q25 and MiXCR, keeping in-frame beta chains. Rows matching on CDR3 protein sequence are summarized as one entry with the most common DNA and genes. This sample comprises roughly 170,000 distinct CDR3 sequences, 9.8% of them detected only once. Clones ranked in the top ten supply about 15% of the sample. Sequencing input: blood, either unsorted or a sorted T cell fraction (not recorded which). The receptor source for this set is a female donor with ankylosing spondylitis or in good health (not recorded which).

This clonotype has at least ten counts. The J gene is TRBJ2-3, the V gene TRBV9; D perhaps matches TRBD1 (6 bases). The CDR3 loop spans 14 amino acids. The germline CDR1 and CDR2 sequences are SGDLS and YYNGEE. Trimming removed 3 bases from V and 2 bases from J, with 10 bases in between. This chain's CDR3 is CASSEGVTTDTQYF. As DNA, the CDR3 is TGTGCCAGCAGCGAGGGGGTTACCACAGATACGCAGTATTTT.

The J gene is TRBJ2-1, the V gene TRBV24-1; no clear D gene. In germline, CDR1 is KGHDR, CDR2 SFDVKD. CDR3 size: 12 residues. The V and J ends lost 9 bases and 5 bases respectively, with 10 bases between them. The CDR3 sequence: CATQEADNEQFF. The CDR3, as DNA: TGTGCCACCCAGGAAGCCGACAATGAGCAGTTCTTC.

In this sample, this clonotype turned up a few times. In nucleotides, the CDR3 is TGTGCCAGCAGCCAAGAGGGGGCAGGGCTTTACGAGCAGTACTTC. Protein: CASSQEGAGLYEQYF. The chain joins TRBV3-1 to TRBJ2-7; D perhaps matches TRBD1 (6 bases). The CDR3 contains 15 residues. From germline, CDR1 is LGHDT and CDR2 YNNKEL (reference sequence). V was pared by 0 bases and J by 4 bases, with 13 bases between.

The rearrangement links TRBV14 to TRBJ2-2, with a possible D match to TRBD1 (6 bases). Per germline, CDR1 SGHDN and CDR2 FVKESK. V dropped 0 bases and J dropped 4 bases, with 18 bases sitting between them. The CDR3 is 18 amino acids. CDR3 residues: CASSQDHPQGHFTGELFF. DNA for the CDR3: TGTGCCAGCAGCCAAGATCATCCCCAGGGACACTTCACCGGGGAGCTGTTTTTT.

This rearrangement joins TRBV24-1 to TRBJ2-7; tentative D call: TRBD2 (6 bases). There are 13 residues in the CDR3. The V gene's germline CDR1 is KGHDR and CDR2 SFDVKD. V shed 0 bases and J shed 7 bases, with 9 bases lying between them. The CDR3 loop is CATSDLTGREQYF. CDR3 sequence (DNA): TGTGCCACCAGTGATTTGACGGGGAGGGAGCAGTACTTC.

V usage is TRBV30 and J usage is TRBJ2-2, with TRBD1 matching 8 bases. Per the germline V gene, CDR1 is GTSNPN and CDR2 is SVGIG (reference sequence). V trimming: 4 bases; J trimming: 3 bases; junction bases outside the gene matches: 1. The CDR3 has 13 residues. The chain's CDR3 is CAWTGQDTGELFF. The CDR3 region has the DNA TGTGCCTGGACGGGACAGGACACCGGGGAGCTGTTTTTT.

This clonotype was counted only a few times. The genes are TRBV6-5 and TRBJ2-2, with D tentatively TRBD1 (5 bases). Germline CDR1 MNHEY, CDR2 SVGAGI. This CDR3 is 17 amino acids long. The V end was cut by 2 bases, the J end by 4 bases, with 17 bases between. CDR3 DNA sequence: TGTGCCAGCAGTTACACTCGCGTGGACAAGATCACCGGGGAGCTGTTTTTT. Protein sequence: CASSYTRVDKITGELFF.

This clonotype turned up a few times. The J gene is TRBJ2-3, the V gene TRBV15; D uncertain. The CDR3 length is 12 residues. Germline values: CDR1 LNHNV, CDR2 YYDKDF (reference sequence). V was shortened by 1 base and J by 6 bases, with 5 bases between the two germline ends. The CDR3 DNA follows: TGTGCCACCAGCAGAGGGTATGATACGCAGTATTTT. Translating gives CATSRGYDTQYF.

The chain joins TRBV7-9 to TRBJ2-7; 12 nucleotides agree with TRBD1. With V trimmed by 4 bases and J by 6 bases, 7 bases remained unmatched. Germline V lookup: CDR1 SEHNR, CDR2 FQNEAQ (reference sequence). The CDR3 loop spans 15 amino acids. The CDR3 DNA reads TGTGCCAGCAGCTCCTCCGGGACAGGGGGCCTCGAGCAGTACTTC. Amino acids: CASSSSGTGGLEQYF. The variable domain in full, with the rest retrieved from reference TRBV7-9 and TRBJ2-7, is DTGVSQNPRHKITKRGQNVTFRCDPISEHNRLYWYRQTLGQGPEFLTYFQNEAQLEKSRLLSDRFSAERPKGSFSTLEIQRTEQGDSAMYLCASSSSGTGGLEQYFGPGTRLTVT.

The chain joins TRBV6-4 to TRBJ2-5; D is possibly TRBD2 (6 bases). Trimming stripped 4 bases from V and 5 bases from J, with 11 bases between. Germline V gene data show CDR1 as MRHNA and CDR2 as SNTAGT. The CDR3 loop spans 13 amino acids. The CDR3 DNA follows: TGTGCCAGCAGTGGTGATAGCGGTGAGACCCAGTACTTC. Translating it yields CASSGDSGETQYF.

The sample holds a few counts of this clonotype. For the CDR3, the DNA is TGCAGTGCTAGGAGTGGACTAGCGGCCCGCAGCTCCTACAATGAGCAGTTCTTC. It specifies CSARSGLAARSSYNEQFF. This chain connects TRBV20-1 to TRBJ2-1, with TRBD2 matching over 10 bases. Germline values: CDR1 DFQATT, CDR2 SNEGSKA (reference sequence). This CDR3 has 18 residues. V lost 3 bases and J lost 0; bases outside the gene matches: 11.

This clonotype has only a few counts. Given the absence of the conserved phenylalanine or tryptophan at the CDR3 end, a read error is likely. The rearrangement links TRBV2 to TRBJ2-5, with TRBD2 matching 7 bases. The germline CDR1 and CDR2 sequences are SNHLY and FYNNEI. This CDR3 has 12 residues. Germline trimming cut 8 bases from V and 3 bases from J; bases unmatched to any gene: 3. Here the CDR3 reads CASRTREETQYL. The CDR3 nucleotides read TGTGCCAGCCGGACTAGAGAAGAGACCCAGTACCTC.

In DNA form, the CDR3 reads TGCAGTGCTAGAGACAGGTACACTGAAGCTTTCTTT. Translation: CSARDRYTEAFF. The chain carries TRBV20-1 and TRBJ1-1, with D uncertain. The V and J ends lost 0 bases and 3 bases respectively, with 5 bases between them. The CDR3 extends over 12 amino acids. From germline, CDR1 is DFQATT and CDR2 SNEGSKA (reference sequence).

This clonotype was counted many times. The V and J genes are TRBV5-6 and TRBJ1-1; tentative D call: TRBD1 (6 bases). This CDR3 is built from 15 residues. V was clipped by 0 bases and J by 5 bases, with 14 bases between them. From germline, CDR1 is SGHDT and CDR2 YYEEEE. CDR3 coding DNA: TGTGCCAGCAGCTTGGTAAGAGGGGGAGGAACTGAAGCTTTCTTT. This gives the protein CASSLVRGGGTEAFF.

V usage is TRBV4-3 and J usage is TRBJ1-2; TRBD1 is a possible D gene (5 bases). Trimming cost V 4 bases and J 0 bases, with 24 bases left between them. This CDR3 is 19 amino acids long. The germline gives CDR1 LGHNA, CDR2 YSLEER. CDR3: CASSPGGRNNFQANYGYTF. The CDR3 DNA is TGCGCCAGCAGCCCGGGGGGACGGAACAACTTCCAAGCTAACTATGGCTACACCTTC.

This clonotype was seen more than once but under ten times. V gene TRBV12-3 or TRBV12-4 combines with J gene TRBJ1-1; D gene ambiguous. V was trimmed by 5 bases and J by 5 bases, leaving 12 bases between them. The CDR3 runs 13 residues. The CDR3 protein is CASSPWDRTEAFF. The CDR3 DNA follows: TGTGCCAGCAGTCCTTGGGATAGAACTGAAGCTTTCTTT.